This T cell receptor (beta chain) was recovered during a study of cytomegalovirus exposure and HLA in healthy donors. This clone was seen more than once but under ten times. The CDR3 is 15 residues long. Germline CDR1 SEHNR, CDR2 FQNEAQ (reference sequence). Trimming left V 3 bases short and J 3 bases short, with 11 bases between. The PCR made use of 60 Vbeta and 13 Jbeta primers. Using immunoSEQ multiplex PCR, the repertoire was profiled, and TCRdb retains in-frame clones only, with some absent. The sample has some 130,000 clones, about three quarters seen once. V and J are TRBV7-9 and TRBJ1-4; no definite D call. The sample consisted of PBMCs. This sequence was found in a female donor in good health and CMV-seropositive. For the CDR3, the DNA is TGTGCCAGCAGCTTCGGGAACTCAGCTAATGAAAAACTGTTTTTT. It codes for CASSFGNSANEKLFF.